This T cell receptor beta chain stems from a study of PD-L1 blockade in urothelial cancer. Overall study context: It was at 3 weeks (second dose) and 6 weeks after treatment start that blood was analyzed.

TCRdb's table, derived via immunoSEQ multiplex PCR, lists solely in-frame clones and lacks some. The top ten clones hold about 0.94% of a sample with fewer than 90,000 clones, approximately 89% of them seen once. Regarding time point: peripheral blood 6 weeks after treatment start. Trimming removed 1 base from V and 7 bases from J; junction bases left unmatched: 5. The germline gives CDR1 MNHNS, CDR2 SASEGT. This CDR3 is 14 amino acids long. The clonotype comes from an elderly woman with urothelial cancer. The V call is TRBV6-1, the J call TRBJ1-2, with 8 positions matching TRBD1. The sequencing here drew on PBMCs, taken around atezolizumab (anti-PD-L1) treatment. The CDR3 DNA sequence: TGTGCCAGCAGTGAAGGGGACAGGAAAGCTGGCTACACCTTC. Translating it yields CASSEGDRKAGYTF.